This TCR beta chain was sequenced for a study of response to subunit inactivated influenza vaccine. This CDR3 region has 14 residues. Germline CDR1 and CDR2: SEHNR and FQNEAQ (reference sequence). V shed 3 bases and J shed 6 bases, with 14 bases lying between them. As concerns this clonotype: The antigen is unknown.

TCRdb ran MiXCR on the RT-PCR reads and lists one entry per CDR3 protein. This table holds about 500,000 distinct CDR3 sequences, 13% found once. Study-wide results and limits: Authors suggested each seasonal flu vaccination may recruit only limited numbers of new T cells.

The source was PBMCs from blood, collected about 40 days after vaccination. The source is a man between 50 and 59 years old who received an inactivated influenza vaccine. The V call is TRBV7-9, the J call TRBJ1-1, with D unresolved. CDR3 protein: CASSFSYKGAEAFF. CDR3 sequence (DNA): TGTGCCAGCAGCTTTAGCTACAAAGGTGCTGAAGCTTTCTTT.